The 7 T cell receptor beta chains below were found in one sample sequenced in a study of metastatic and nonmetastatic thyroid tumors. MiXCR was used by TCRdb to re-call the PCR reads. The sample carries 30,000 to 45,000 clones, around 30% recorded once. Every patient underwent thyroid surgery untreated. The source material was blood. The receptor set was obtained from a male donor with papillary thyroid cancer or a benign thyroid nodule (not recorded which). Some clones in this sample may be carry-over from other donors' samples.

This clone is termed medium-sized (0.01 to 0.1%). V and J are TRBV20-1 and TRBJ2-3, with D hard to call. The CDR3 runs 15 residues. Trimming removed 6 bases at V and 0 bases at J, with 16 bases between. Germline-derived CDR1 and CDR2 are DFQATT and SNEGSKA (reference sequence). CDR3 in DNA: TGCAGTGCCCTAGATTTAAGACCTAGCACAGATACGCAGTATTTT. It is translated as CSALDLRPSTDTQYF.

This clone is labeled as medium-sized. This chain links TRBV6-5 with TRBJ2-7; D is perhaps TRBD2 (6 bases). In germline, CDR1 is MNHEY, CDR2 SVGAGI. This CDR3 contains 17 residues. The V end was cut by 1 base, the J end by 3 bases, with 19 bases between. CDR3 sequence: CASSYFSTSIGNYEQYF. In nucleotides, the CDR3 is TGTGCCAGCAGTTACTTTTCCACTAGCATAGGTAACTACGAGCAGTACTTC.

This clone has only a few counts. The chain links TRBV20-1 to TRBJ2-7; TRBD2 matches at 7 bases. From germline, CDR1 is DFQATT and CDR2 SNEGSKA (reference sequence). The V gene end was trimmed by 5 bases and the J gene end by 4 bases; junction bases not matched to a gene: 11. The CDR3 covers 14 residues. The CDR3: CSAPPKRDLYEQYF. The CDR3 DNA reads TGCAGTGCTCCCCCCAAGCGGGATTTGTACGAGCAGTACTTC.

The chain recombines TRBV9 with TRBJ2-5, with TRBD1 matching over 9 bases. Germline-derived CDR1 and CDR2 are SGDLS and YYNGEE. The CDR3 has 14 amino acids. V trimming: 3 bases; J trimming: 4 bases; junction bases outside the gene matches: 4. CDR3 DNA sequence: TGTGCCAGCAGCGCTCGACAGGGGGGAGAGACCCAGTACTTC. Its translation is CASSARQGGETQYF.

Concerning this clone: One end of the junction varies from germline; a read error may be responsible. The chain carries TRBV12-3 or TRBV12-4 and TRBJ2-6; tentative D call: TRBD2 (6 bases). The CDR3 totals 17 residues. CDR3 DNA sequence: TGTGCCAGCACCCTCGGGGGTTCAAGCTCTGGTGCCAACGTCCTGACTTTC. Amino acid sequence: CASTLGGSSSGANVLTF.

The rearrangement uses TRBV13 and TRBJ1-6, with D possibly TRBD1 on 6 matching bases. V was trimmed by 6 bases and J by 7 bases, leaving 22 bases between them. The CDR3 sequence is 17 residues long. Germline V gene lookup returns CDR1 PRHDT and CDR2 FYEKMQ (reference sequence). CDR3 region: CASRPTGTKSSNSPLHF. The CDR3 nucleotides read TGTGCCAGCAGGCCGACCGGGACAAAGTCTTCAAATTCACCCCTCCACTTT.

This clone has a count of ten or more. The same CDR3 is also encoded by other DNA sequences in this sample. This CDR3 is CASSPGPLSYNEQFF. CDR3 nucleotide sequence: TGTGCCAGCTCACCTGGACCCCTCTCCTACAATGAGCAGTTCTTC. The chain has TRBV18 and TRBJ2-1; the D is unclear. Germline-derived CDR1 and CDR2 are KGHSH and LQKENI. This CDR3 spans 15 amino acids. Trimming pared 3 bases from V and 0 bases from J, leaving 9 bases between. Full variable domain (missing parts from reference TRBV18 and TRBJ2-1): NAGVMQNPRHLVRRRGQEARLRCSPMKGHSHVYWYRQLPEEGLKFMVYLQKENIIDESGMPKERFSAEFPKEGPSILRIQQVVRGDSAAYFCASSPGPLSYNEQFFGPGTRLTVL.